These 32 T cell receptor beta chains were sequenced from one sample in a study of Ad26.COV2.S vaccination and SARS-CoV-2 variants. Sequencing was performed with immunoSEQ multiplex PCR; in TCRdb, only in-frame clones are kept and a portion is missing. The table has about 260,000 clones, 87% seen once; the top ten hold 2.9%. Indicated treatment: 19 received Ad26.COV2.S at low or high dose, single or two shots; roughly five received placebo; per-sample allocation not given. Samples analyzed were those drawn on day 63 after the first vaccine or placebo injection. Sequences were derived from peripheral blood, sampled in a trial of Ad26.COV2.S vaccine versus placebo. The receptors stem from a person aged 18-65 years who received the Ad26.COV2.S COVID-19 vaccine or a placebo.

The V gene is TRBV6-4, the J gene TRBJ2-1, with 8 bases identical to TRBD1. With 2 bases clipped from V and 5 bases from J, the junction kept 5 bases outside the gene matches. Germline CDR1 is MRHNA and CDR2 is SNTAGT. The CDR3 runs to 15 residues. This chain's CDR3 is CASSDLGDRNNEQFF. DNA of the CDR3: TGTGCCAGCAGTGACCTAGGGGACAGGAACAATGAGCAGTTCTTC.

The chain joins TRBV20-1 to TRBJ1-6, with D perhaps TRBD1 (5 bases). Germline CDR1 and CDR2: DFQATT and SNEGSKA (reference sequence). This CDR3 has 12 residues. Trimming removed 3 bases at V and 14 bases at J, with 14 bases between. The CDR3, as DNA: TGCAGTGCTAGTGGGACGGGTATGGCCCTCCACTTT. It translates to CSASGTGMALHF.

The chain joins TRBV2 to TRBJ2-1; unclear D gene. The CDR3 is made up of 16 amino acids. Germline V CDR1 and CDR2: SNHLY, FYNNEI. V was clipped by 5 bases and J by 10 bases, with 24 bases between them. The CDR3 bases are TGTGCCAGCAGTACTTTCCCTAGTGAGGCGAAACTGGAGCAGTTCTTC. Translation gives CASSTFPSEAKLEQFF.

This clone was counted between two and nine times. This chain uses TRBV7-8 with TRBJ1-1; D is uncertain. Trimming removed 1 base from V and 4 bases from J, with 10 bases in between. The germline V gene has CDR1 SGHVS and CDR2 FQNEAQ. This CDR3 is 14 amino acids long. The CDR3 is CASSLGGFVTEAFF. In DNA, the CDR3 is TGTGCCAGCAGCTTAGGGGGTTTTGTCACTGAAGCTTTCTTT.

The chain recombines TRBV7-6 with TRBJ1-1; D gene uncertain. Germline CDR1 is SGHVS and CDR2 is FNYEAQ. V was pared by 4 bases and J by 3 bases, with 9 bases between. The CDR3 runs to 13 residues. The CDR3 spells CASSSPGYTEAFF. The CDR3 DNA sequence: TGTGCCAGCAGCTCCCCCGGGTACACTGAAGCTTTCTTT.

This clone appeared a single time. DNA of the CDR3: TGTGCCAGCAGTGTACAGGACAGTACGTACACTGAAGCTTTCTTT. Its translation: CASSVQDSTYTEAFF. This chain connects TRBV6-2 or TRBV6-3 to TRBJ1-1; maybe TRBD1 (6 bases). Trimming pared 5 bases from V and 3 bases from J, leaving 16 bases between. This CDR3 comprises 15 residues. Germline CDR1 MNHEY, CDR2 SVGEGT.

This clone was picked up one time. This rearrangement joins TRBV19 to TRBJ2-2; D is ambiguous. Deletions cut 1 base from V and 2 bases from J, with 14 bases between. The CDR3 spans 17 residues. Germline assignment: CDR1 LNHDA and CDR2 SQIVND (reference sequence). The CDR3 protein is CASSIAPGRSNTGELFF. As DNA, the CDR3 is TGTGCCAGTAGTATAGCCCCGGGTAGGTCCAACACCGGGGAGCTGTTTTTT.

This clone was observed once. The chain combines TRBV10-3 with TRBJ2-3, with 7 bases lining up with TRBD1. The V segment lost 3 bases and the J segment 7 bases; nucleotides outside the gene matches: 4. Germline V gene lookup returns CDR1 ENHRY and CDR2 SYGVKD. The CDR3 loop spans 13 amino acids. The CDR3 nucleotides read TGTGCCATCAGTGACGAGGGGGCATATACGCAGTATTTT. Translated: CAISDEGAYTQYF.

This clone occurred a few times. This chain links TRBV6-6 with TRBJ1-3; D is perhaps TRBD1 (6 bases). Trimming cost V 6 bases and J 0 bases, with 6 bases left between them. The CDR3 is 13 amino acids. Germline CDR1 reads MNHNY; CDR2 reads SVGAGI (reference sequence). The CDR3 region is CASRDSSGNTIYF. The CDR3, as DNA: TGTGCCAGCAGGGACAGCTCTGGAAACACCATATATTTT.

The chain uses TRBV19 and TRBJ2-1; 12 bases are shared with TRBD2. V shed 7 bases and J 5 bases; nucleotides not matched to a gene: 9. The CDR3 is made up of 16 amino acids. Germline values: CDR1 LNHDA, CDR2 SQIVND (reference sequence). In DNA form, the CDR3 reads TGTGCCAGTACCTCTAGCGGGAGGGCCCCGAACAATGAGCAGTTCTTC. This codes for CASTSSGRAPNNEQFF.

CDR3 loop: CASSHPGQVEAFF. CDR3 sequence (DNA): TGCGCCAGCAGCCATCCAGGACAGGTTGAAGCTTTCTTT. The chain couples TRBV4-3 to TRBJ1-1; 7 bases align to TRBD1. Germline CDR1 and CDR2: LGHNA and YSLEER. The CDR3 consists of 13 residues. Trimming at V came to 3 bases and at J to 7 bases, leaving 5 bases not matched to a gene.

The chain carries TRBV7-3 and TRBJ2-3; D gene unclear. Trimming cost V 2 bases and J 4 bases, with 7 bases left between them. Germline loops: CDR1 SGHTA, CDR2 FQGTGA. This CDR3 has 13 residues. Written as DNA, the CDR3 is TGTGCCAGCAGCTTAGGGCAGGCAGATACGCAGTATTTT. Amino acids: CASSLGQADTQYF.

The J gene is TRBJ1-1, the V gene TRBV5-1; TRBD1 matches 7 bases. CDR1 SGHRS and CDR2 YFSETQ come from the germline V gene. V lost 3 bases, J lost 0 bases, and 11 bases stayed unmatched. The CDR3 covers 17 residues. For the CDR3, the DNA is TGCGCCAGCAGCTCAGTGACAGGGCCCTCGGTGAACACTGAAGCTTTCTTT. Encoded protein: CASSSVTGPSVNTEAFF. Supplemented by reference TRBV5-1 and TRBJ1-1, the full variable domain reads KAGVTQTPRYLIKTRGQQVTLSCSPISGHRSVSWYQQTPGQGLQFLFEYFSETQRNKGNFPGRFSGRQFSNSRSEMNVSTLELGDSALYLCASSSVTGPSVNTEAFFGQGTRLTVV.

The V gene is TRBV4-2, the J gene TRBJ1-4; D ambiguous. Per germline, CDR1 LGHNA and CDR2 YNFKEQ. CDR3 length: 17 amino acids. The ends were cut back, 2 bases at V and 0 bases at J, with 13 bases in the middle. CDR3 in DNA: TGTGCCAGCAGCCAACCTTCCAATACTGCAACTAATGAAAAACTGTTTTTT. This gives the protein CASSQPSNTATNEKLFF.

This chain uses TRBV27 with TRBJ2-6; either TRBD1 or TRBD2 may supply D (5 bases each). There are 15 residues in the CDR3. Trimming removed 3 bases from V and 5 bases from J, with 11 bases in between. The V gene's germline CDR1 is MNHEY and CDR2 SMNVEV (reference sequence). Here the CDR3 reads CASSLQGVRANVLTF. CDR3 in DNA: TGTGCCAGCAGTTTGCAGGGAGTTCGGGCCAACGTCCTGACTTTC.

The chain uses TRBV4-2 and TRBJ2-7; 13 nucleotides match TRBD2. The CDR3 covers 15 residues. V shed 1 base, J shed 5 bases, and the junction held 2 bases outside the gene matches. CDR1 and CDR2 from the germline V gene are LGHNA and YNFKEQ. Written as DNA, the CDR3 is TGTGCCAGCAGCCAAGGCGGACTAGCGGGAGACGAGCAGTACGTC. Translating gives CASSQGGLAGDEQYV.

This chain joins TRBV12-5 and TRBJ1-2, with D uncertain. V was trimmed by 2 bases and J by 0 bases, leaving 16 bases between them. Germline CDR1 LGHNT, CDR2 FRNRAP. The CDR3 has 17 amino acids. This chain's CDR3 is CASGLISAGGANYGYTF. For the CDR3, the DNA is TGTGCTAGTGGTTTGATTTCCGCAGGCGGAGCTAACTATGGCTACACCTTC.

The rearrangement uses TRBV5-4 and TRBJ2-7, with D tentatively TRBD1 (6 bases). The V end lost 0 bases, the J end lost 7 bases, and 17 bases lay between the germline ends. The CDR3 has 15 residues. Germline loops: CDR1 SGHNT, CDR2 YYREEE (reference sequence). CDR3 residues: CASSLEPGESEEQYF. The CDR3 DNA is TGTGCCAGCAGCTTGGAGCCAGGGGAAAGTGAGGAGCAGTACTTC.

The chain links TRBV30 to TRBJ2-1; 8 bases agree with TRBD2. The CDR3 is 15 amino acids. Germline trimming cut 2 bases from V and 0 bases from J; bases unmatched to any gene: 3. Germline V lookup: CDR1 GTSNPN, CDR2 SVGIG (reference sequence). CDR3 nucleotide sequence: TGTGCCTGGAGTAGCGGGGGAAGCTCCTACAATGAGCAGTTCTTC. It translates to CAWSSGGSSYNEQFF.

The V call is TRBV6-5, the J call TRBJ2-3; D is perhaps TRBD1 (6 bases). The V end lost 6 bases, the J end lost 6 bases, and 16 bases lay between the germline ends. This CDR3 contains 14 residues. CDR1 is MNHEY, CDR2 SVGAGI, per germline. The CDR3 spells CASSLQGRMDTQYF. DNA for the CDR3: TGTGCCAGCAGCTTACAGGGAAGGATGGATACGCAGTATTTT.

The chain joins TRBV6-5 to TRBJ2-1, with 12 bases matching TRBD2. Trimming cost V 6 bases and J 6 bases; bases outside gene matches: 6. Germline V gives CDR1 MNHEY, CDR2 SVGAGI. This CDR3 is 15 amino acids long. The CDR3: CASRKPGLAGNEQFF. CDR3 nucleotide sequence: TGTGCCAGCAGGAAGCCGGGACTAGCGGGCAATGAGCAGTTCTTC.

The chain links TRBV9 to TRBJ1-2; a weak D match, TRBD1 (5 bases). Trimming stripped 4 bases from V and 5 bases from J, with 24 bases between. The germline V gene has CDR1 SGDLS and CDR2 YYNGEE. This CDR3 comprises 17 residues. CDR3 protein: CASSPGTDSLWGYGYTF. The DNA for the CDR3 is TGTGCCAGCAGCCCCGGCACCGATTCCCTCTGGGGGTATGGCTACACCTTC.

This chain uses TRBV4-2 with TRBJ1-1; D is perhaps TRBD1 (5 bases). Looked up from germline, CDR1 is LGHNA and CDR2 is YNFKEQ. The CDR3 spans 15 residues. The V and J ends lost 7 bases and 0 bases respectively, with 15 bases between them. Written as DNA, the CDR3 is TGTGCCAGCACGGAGGGACCGAGGATGAACACTGAAGCTTTCTTT. Translation: CASTEGPRMNTEAFF.

The chain has TRBV27 and TRBJ2-4; TRBD2 is a possible D gene (5 bases). From germline, CDR1 is MNHEY and CDR2 SMNVEV (reference sequence). CDR3 size: 12 residues. V dropped 10 bases and J dropped 15 bases, with 22 bases sitting between them. The DNA for the CDR3 is TGTGCCACTAGACCTTCCGCGGGCCGGGCGTACTTC. Encoded protein: CATRPSAGRAYF.

The chain recombines TRBV15 with TRBJ1-5, with D hard to call. V was cut by 3 bases and J by 1 base, with 4 bases left in between. From germline, CDR1 is LNHNV and CDR2 YYDKDF (reference sequence). This CDR3 is 13 amino acids long. CDR3 in amino acids: CATSRKSNQPQHF. The CDR3 coding sequence is TGTGCCACCAGCAGGAAGAGCAATCAGCCCCAGCATTTT. Supplemented by reference TRBV15 and TRBJ1-5, the full variable domain reads DAMVIQNPRYQVTQFGKPVTLSCSQTLNHNVMYWYQQKSSQAPKLLFHYYDKDFNNEADTPDNFQSRRPNTSFCFLDIRSPGLGDTAMYLCATSRKSNQPQHFGDGTRLSIL.

The rearrangement links TRBV5-1 to TRBJ2-7, with D possibly matching TRBD1 (7 bases). The CDR3 runs 15 residues. Germline CDR1 reads SGHRS; CDR2 reads YFSETQ. V dropped 1 base and J dropped 5 bases, with 16 bases sitting between them. CDR3 DNA: TGCGCCAGCAGCTTGTCGGAGGGGGCTTGGAACGAGCAGTACGTC. This gives the protein CASSLSEGAWNEQYV.

This chain links TRBV7-2 with TRBJ2-1, with 10 bases that match TRBD2. Trimming at V came to 5 bases and at J to 3 bases, leaving 4 bases not matched to a gene. The CDR3 covers 15 residues. The V gene's germline CDR1 is SGHTA and CDR2 FQGNSA. In nucleotides, the CDR3 is TGTGCCAGCAGCGCTTCTAGCGGGAGCTACAATGAGCAGTTCTTC. Amino acids: CASSASSGSYNEQFF.

The V gene is TRBV11-2, the J gene TRBJ2-1; D unresolved. The CDR3 length is 12 residues. V lost 2 bases and J 7 bases, leaving 6 bases between the germline ends. Germline V gene data show CDR1 as SGHAT and CDR2 as FQNNGV. The CDR3 bases are TGTGCCAGCAGCTTAATTACGAATGAGCAGTTCTTC. It encodes CASSLITNEQFF.

The chain couples TRBV6-2 or TRBV6-3 to TRBJ1-4, with a tentative D call TRBD1 (5 bases). Germline V gives CDR1 MNHEY, CDR2 SVGEGT. Trimming removed 6 bases from V and 6 bases from J, with 14 bases in between. The CDR3 is made up of 14 amino acids. The CDR3 region has the DNA TGTGCCAGCAGCCCCATAGGAGGGGATGAAAAACTGTTTTTT. Translating gives CASSPIGGDEKLFF.

The V and J genes are TRBV7-2 and TRBJ1-5; D ambiguous. The V gene's germline CDR1 is SGHTA and CDR2 FQGNSA. The germline V and J ends were trimmed by 1 base and 0 bases, with 4 bases remaining between them. This CDR3 has 14 amino acids. CDR3 sequence (DNA): TGTGCCAGCAGCTTAGGATATAGCAATCAGCCCCAGCATTTT. Protein: CASSLGYSNQPQHF.

This rearrangement joins TRBV5-1 to TRBJ2-5; D might be TRBD1 or TRBD2, each matching 5 bases. V gave up 4 bases and J gave up 3 bases, with 16 bases separating them. Germline CDR1 reads SGHRS; CDR2 reads YFSETQ. The CDR3 is 15 residues long. The CDR3 nucleotides are TGCGCCAGCAGCCCCGGACTTAGAGGGGAAGAGACCCAGTACTTC. Translated: CASSPGLRGEETQYF.

The chain couples TRBV11-2 to TRBJ2-5, with TRBD2 matching over 12 bases. V shed 1 base and J 2 bases; nucleotides not matched to a gene: 2. Per germline, CDR1 SGHAT and CDR2 FQNNGV. CDR3 length: 16 amino acids. In DNA form, the CDR3 reads TGTGCCAGCAGCTTAGGACTAGCGGGGGCTCAAGAGACCCAGTACTTC. Translating gives CASSLGLAGAQETQYF.